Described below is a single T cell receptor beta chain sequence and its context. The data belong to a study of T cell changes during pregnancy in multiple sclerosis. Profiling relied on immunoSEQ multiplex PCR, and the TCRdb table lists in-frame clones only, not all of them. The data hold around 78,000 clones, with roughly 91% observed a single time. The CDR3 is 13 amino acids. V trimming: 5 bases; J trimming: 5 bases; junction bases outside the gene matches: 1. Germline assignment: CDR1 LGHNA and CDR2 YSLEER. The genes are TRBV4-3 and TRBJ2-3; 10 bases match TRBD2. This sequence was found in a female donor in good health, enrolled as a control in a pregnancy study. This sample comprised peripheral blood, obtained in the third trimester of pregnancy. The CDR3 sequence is CASSIAGGDTQYF. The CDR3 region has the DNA TGCGCCAGCAGCATAGCGGGGGGAGATACGCAGTATTTT.